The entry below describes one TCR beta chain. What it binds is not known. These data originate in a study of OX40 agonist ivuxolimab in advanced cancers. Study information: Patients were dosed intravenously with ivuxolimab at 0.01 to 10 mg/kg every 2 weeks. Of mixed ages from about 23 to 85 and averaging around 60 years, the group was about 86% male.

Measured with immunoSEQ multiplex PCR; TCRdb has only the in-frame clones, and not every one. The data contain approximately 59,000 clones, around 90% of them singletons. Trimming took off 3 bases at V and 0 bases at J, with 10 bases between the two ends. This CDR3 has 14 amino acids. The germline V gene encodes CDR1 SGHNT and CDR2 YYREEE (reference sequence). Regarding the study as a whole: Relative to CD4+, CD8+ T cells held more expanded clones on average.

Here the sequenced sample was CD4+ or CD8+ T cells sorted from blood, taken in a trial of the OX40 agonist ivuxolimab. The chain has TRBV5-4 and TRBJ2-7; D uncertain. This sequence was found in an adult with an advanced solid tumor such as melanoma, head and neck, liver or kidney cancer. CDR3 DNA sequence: TGTGCCAGCAGCTCCGAACGACACTCCTACGAGCAGTACTTC. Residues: CASSSERHSYEQYF.